Following are 22 T cell receptor beta chains from one sample sequenced in a study of neurological immune-mediated disorders. MiXCR, run by TCRdb on the 5' RACE reads, gives a single entry per CDR3 protein. Of 66,000 or so distinct CDR3 sequences in the sample, less than 5.5% were seen once. The specimen sequenced was PBMCs. Receptors originate from a young man with multiple sclerosis.

This clonotype was recorded at least ten times. The chain combines TRBV7-8 with TRBJ1-6; D remains ambiguous. Germline V gene lookup returns CDR1 SGHVS and CDR2 FQNEAQ. CDR3 length: 11 residues. Trimming took off 1 base at V and 12 bases at J, with 4 bases between the two ends. CDR3 coding DNA: TGTGCCAGCAGCTTAGGCGAACCCCTCCACTTT. It translates to CASSLGEPLHF. The variable domain in full, with the rest retrieved from reference TRBV7-8 and TRBJ1-6, is GAGVSQSPRYKVAKRGQDVALRCDPISGHVSLFWYQQALGQGPEFLTYFQNEAQLDKSGLPSDRFFAERPEGSVSTLKIQRTQQEDSAVYLCASSLGEPLHFGNGTRLTVT.

As for this clonotype: No conserved phenylalanine or tryptophan ends this CDR3, so it is likely a read error. The rearrangement links TRBV18 to TRBJ2-2, with D hard to call. Germline V gene sequence: CDR1 KGHSH, CDR2 LQKENI. V lost 2 bases, J lost 5 bases, and 9 bases lay in between. CDR3 size: 14 residues. This CDR3 reads CASSPVSGTGELFY. The CDR3 nucleotides are TGTGCCAGCTCACCAGTTTCCGGAACCGGGGAGCTGTTTTAT.

This clonotype was counted many times. The chain carries TRBV7-2 and TRBJ1-1; 7 nucleotides match TRBD1. The CDR3 runs to 15 residues. CDR1 SGHTA and CDR2 FQGNSA come from the germline V gene. Germline trimming cut 5 bases from V and 2 bases from J; bases unmatched to any gene: 8. In DNA, the CDR3 is TGTGCCAGCAGCAGGAAGGGACAGACTAACACTGAAGCTTTCTTT. It encodes CASSRKGQTNTEAFF.

Ten or more counts support this clonotype. The chain is built from TRBV24-1 and TRBJ1-1; D gene uncertain. This CDR3 has 14 residues. The ends were cut back, 2 bases at V and 7 bases at J, with 13 bases in the middle. CDR1 and CDR2 from the germline V gene are KGHDR and SFDVKD. CDR3 nucleotide sequence: TGTGCCACCAGTGATTCACACCGACGTGGTGAAGCTTTCTTT. Amino acids: CATSDSHRRGEAFF.

The rearrangement links TRBV6-1 to TRBJ2-7, with 7 positions matching TRBD1. The CDR3 consists of 14 residues. CDR1 and CDR2 from the germline V gene are MNHNS and SASEGT. V gave up 2 bases and J gave up 5 bases; unmatched junction bases: 6. CDR3 sequence (DNA): TGTGCCAGCAGTGAAAGACAGGGCTGGGACGAGCAGTACTTC. Amino acids: CASSERQGWDEQYF.

This clonotype was picked up many times. This CDR3 is CSARTGVTEAFF. CDR3 nucleotides: TGCAGTGCTAGGACAGGGGTCACTGAAGCTTTCTTT. The chain employs TRBV20-1 and TRBJ1-1; 8 nucleotides line up with TRBD1. With V trimmed by 3 bases and J by 4 bases, 1 base remained unmatched. Germline-derived CDR1 and CDR2 are DFQATT and SNEGSKA (reference sequence). The CDR3 covers 12 residues.

The V call is TRBV28, the J call TRBJ1-1; D is unclear. V lost 7 bases, J lost 1 base, and 4 bases lay in between. The CDR3 loop spans 11 amino acids. The germline V gene has CDR1 MDHEN and CDR2 SYDVKM. CDR3 DNA: TGTGCCAGCACTGAGAACACTGAAGCTTTCTTT. It specifies CASTENTEAFF.

This clonotype has a count of ten or more. The chain couples TRBV7-9 to TRBJ2-2; 8 nucleotides align to TRBD1. J was trimmed by 4 bases and V by 5 bases; bases with no gene match: 9. The CDR3 consists of 16 residues. Germline V gene lookup returns CDR1 SEHNR and CDR2 FQNEAQ (reference sequence). The CDR3 region is CASSPTGTGATGELFF. The CDR3 DNA reads as TGTGCCAGCAGCCCGACCGGGACAGGCGCCACCGGGGAGCTGTTTTTT.

This clonotype was observed at least ten times. The chain uses TRBV5-1 and TRBJ2-7; D is tentatively TRBD1 or TRBD2 (5 bases each). V was cut by 0 bases and J by 2 bases, with 12 bases left in between. Germline V gene data show CDR1 as SGHRS and CDR2 as YFSETQ. The length of the CDR3 is 15 residues. The CDR3 here is CASSLGTGPAYEQYF. CDR3 DNA sequence: TGCGCCAGCAGCTTGGGTACGGGGCCTGCCTACGAGCAGTACTTC.

This clonotype was counted many times. The chain joins TRBV27 to TRBJ2-3; 8 bases are a match to TRBD2. V was clipped by 6 bases and J by 4 bases; unmatched bases: 3. Per the germline V gene, CDR1 is MNHEY and CDR2 is SMNVEV (reference sequence). This CDR3 comprises 13 residues. The CDR3 DNA reads as TGTGCCAGCAGATCTAGCGGGCCAGATACGCAGTATTTT. Translation: CASRSSGPDTQYF.

This chain links TRBV20-1 with TRBJ1-4; D gene unclear. CDR3 size: 13 residues. Trimming removed 0 bases at V and 7 bases at J, with 9 bases between. From germline, CDR1 is DFQATT and CDR2 SNEGSKA (reference sequence). The CDR3 loop is CSAREYLGEKLFF. The CDR3 DNA follows: TGCAGTGCTAGAGAATACCTCGGTGAAAAACTGTTTTTT.

The sample holds a few counts of this clonotype. The junction departs from germline at one end; a sequencing error may be responsible. The CDR3 spells CASSSQGTGRSPLNF. The CDR3 DNA follows: TGCGCCAGCAGTTCCCAAGGGACAGGGAGATCACCCCTCAACTTT. The chain recombines TRBV5-1 with TRBJ1-6; 9 bases align to TRBD1. The CDR3 contains 15 residues. Germline values: CDR1 SGHRS, CDR2 YFSETQ.

This clonotype was counted ten times or more. CDR3 in amino acids: CAISGTGDEQYV. The CDR3 coding sequence is TGTGCCATCAGTGGTACAGGGGACGAGCAGTACGTC. The V gene is TRBV10-3, the J gene TRBJ2-7; 7 positions agree with TRBD1. CDR3 length: 12 amino acids. Looked up from germline, CDR1 is ENHRY and CDR2 is SYGVKD. V was clipped by 4 bases and J by 5 bases; unmatched bases: 2.

Many counts were recorded for this clonotype. J is TRBJ2-1 and V is TRBV3-1; possibly TRBD2 for D (5 bases). V was trimmed by 3 bases and J by 8 bases, leaving 14 bases between them. The CDR3 has 14 residues. Germline V gene data show CDR1 as LGHDT and CDR2 as YNNKEL (reference sequence). CDR3 nucleotides: TGTGCCAGCAGCCACCCGGGGTCGGGTGATGAGCAGTTCTTC. This sequence encodes CASSHPGSGDEQFF.

This clonotype was found many times. A read error may account for a junction end that differs from germline. This sequence joins TRBV10-1 and TRBJ1-6, with no clear D. CDR3 length: 16 residues. Germline V gene sequence: CDR1 WNHNN, CDR2 SYGVQD (reference sequence). The CDR3 protein is CASSESSDSYNSPLNF. In nucleotides, the CDR3 is TGCGCCAGCAGTGAGTCGTCGGATTCCTATAATTCACCCCTCAACTTT.

This clonotype was seen ten or more times. The J gene is TRBJ2-2, the V gene TRBV9; no reliable D call. V was trimmed by 4 bases and J by 4 bases, leaving 8 bases between them. This CDR3 region has 13 residues. Looked up from germline, CDR1 is SGDLS and CDR2 is YYNGEE. The CDR3 region is CASSPRVTGELFF. CDR3 nucleotide sequence: TGTGCCAGCAGCCCCCGCGTCACCGGGGAGCTGTTTTTT.

Ten or more counts support this clonotype. The genes are TRBV7-6 and TRBJ2-3, with D perhaps matching TRBD2 (5 bases). The CDR3 extends over 16 amino acids. Germline CDR1 reads SGHVS; CDR2 reads FNYEAQ. Trimming removed 2 bases from V and 2 bases from J, with 14 bases in between. The CDR3 bases are TGTGCCAGCAGCTTATCGCGGGCGGAGTTCACAGATACGCAGTATTTT. It specifies CASSLSRAEFTDTQYF.

CDR3 nucleotides: TGCAGTTCGTCGAGGTCGGACACTGAAGCTTTCTTT. Protein: CSSSRSDTEAFF. This chain links TRBV20-1 with TRBJ1-1; D is unresolved. This CDR3 has 12 residues. Trimming removed 8 bases from V and 3 bases from J, with 13 bases in between. The germline gives CDR1 DFQATT, CDR2 SNEGSKA (reference sequence).

This clonotype was counted at least ten times. The rearrangement uses TRBV24-1 and TRBJ2-1; 7 bases agree with TRBD1. V was clipped by 4 bases and J by 5 bases; unmatched bases: 7. The CDR3 has 15 residues. CDR1 and CDR2 (germline): KGHDR, SFDVKD. The CDR3 nucleotides are TGTGCCACCAGTGAGTGGGACAGACCGGACAATGAGCAGTTCTTC. Amino acids: CATSEWDRPDNEQFF.

This clonotype showed up many times. The chain has TRBV10-3 and TRBJ1-6; no firm D call. V was shortened by 3 bases and J by 7 bases, with 7 bases between the two germline ends. CDR1 and CDR2 (germline): ENHRY, SYGVKD. The CDR3 is 13 residues long. The CDR3 reads CAISDGSNSPLHF. As DNA, the CDR3 is TGTGCCATCAGTGATGGGTCCAATTCACCCCTCCACTTT.

The sample holds a few counts of this clonotype. The chain carries TRBV5-6 and TRBJ1-1; D is undetermined. CDR1 and CDR2 from the germline V gene are SGHDT and YYEEEE. Trimming took 3 bases from V and 3 from J, leaving 3 bases between them. The CDR3 totals 11 residues. The CDR3 bases are TGTGCCAGCAGCTACTACACTGAAGCTTTCTTT. Amino acids: CASSYYTEAFF.

This clonotype was recorded many times. V gene TRBV25-1 combines with J gene TRBJ2-1, with D perhaps matching TRBD1 (6 bases). CDR1 is MGHDK and CDR2 is SYGVNS in the germline V gene. The CDR3 totals 16 residues. Trimming cost V 8 bases and J 7 bases, with 24 bases left between them. The CDR3 DNA reads as TGTGCCAGCTTGCCCGCAACAGCTAGGGGGAAAAATGAGCAGTTCTTC. This encodes CASLPATARGKNEQFF. Filled out from reference TRBV25-1 and TRBJ2-1, the complete variable domain reads EADIYQTPRYLVIGTGKKITLECSQTMGHDKMYWYQQDPGMELHLIHYSYGVNSTEKGDLSSESTVSRIRTEHFPLTLESARPSHTSQYLCASLPATARGKNEQFFGPGTRLTVL.